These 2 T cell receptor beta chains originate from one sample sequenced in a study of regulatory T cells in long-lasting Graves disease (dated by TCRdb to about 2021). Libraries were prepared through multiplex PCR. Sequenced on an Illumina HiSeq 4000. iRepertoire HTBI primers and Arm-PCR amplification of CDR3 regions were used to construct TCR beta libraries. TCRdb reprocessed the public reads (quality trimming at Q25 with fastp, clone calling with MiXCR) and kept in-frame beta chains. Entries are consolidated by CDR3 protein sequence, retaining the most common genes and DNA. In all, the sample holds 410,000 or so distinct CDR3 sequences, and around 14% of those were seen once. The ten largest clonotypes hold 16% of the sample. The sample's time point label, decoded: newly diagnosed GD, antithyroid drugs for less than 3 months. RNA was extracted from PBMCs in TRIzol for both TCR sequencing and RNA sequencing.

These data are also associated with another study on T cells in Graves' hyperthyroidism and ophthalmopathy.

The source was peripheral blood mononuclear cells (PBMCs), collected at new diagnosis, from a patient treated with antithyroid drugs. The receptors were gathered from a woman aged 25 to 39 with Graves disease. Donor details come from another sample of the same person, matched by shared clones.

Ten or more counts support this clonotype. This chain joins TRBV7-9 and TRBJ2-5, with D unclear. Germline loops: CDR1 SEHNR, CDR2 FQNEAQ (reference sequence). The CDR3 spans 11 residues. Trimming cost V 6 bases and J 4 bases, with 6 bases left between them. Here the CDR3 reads CASRGLETQYF. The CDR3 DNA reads TGTGCCAGCAGGGGATTAGAGACCCAGTACTTC. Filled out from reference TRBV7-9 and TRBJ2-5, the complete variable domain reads DTGVSQNPRHKITKRGQNVTFRCDPISEHNRLYWYRQTLGQGPEFLTYFQNEAQLEKSRLLSDRFSAERPKGSFSTLEIQRTEQGDSAMYLCASRGLETQYFGPGTRLLVL.

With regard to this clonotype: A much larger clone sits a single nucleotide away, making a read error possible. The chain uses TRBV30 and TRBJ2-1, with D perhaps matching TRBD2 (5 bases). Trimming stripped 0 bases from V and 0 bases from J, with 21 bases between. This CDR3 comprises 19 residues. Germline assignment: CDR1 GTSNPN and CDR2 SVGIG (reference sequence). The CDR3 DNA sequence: TGTGCCTGGAGTGTACGTCTACGGAGGAAGTGGACCTCCTACAATGAGCAGTTCTTC. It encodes CAWSVRLRRKWTSYNEQFF.